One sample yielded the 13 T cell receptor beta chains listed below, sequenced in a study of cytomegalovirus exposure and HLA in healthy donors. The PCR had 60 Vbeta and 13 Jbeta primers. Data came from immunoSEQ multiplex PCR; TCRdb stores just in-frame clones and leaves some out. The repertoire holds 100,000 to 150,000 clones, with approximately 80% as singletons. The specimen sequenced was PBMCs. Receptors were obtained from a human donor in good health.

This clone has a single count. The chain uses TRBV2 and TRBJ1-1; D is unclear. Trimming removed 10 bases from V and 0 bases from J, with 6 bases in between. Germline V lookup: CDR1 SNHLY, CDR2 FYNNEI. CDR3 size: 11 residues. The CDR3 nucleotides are TGTGCCACCACTATGAACACTGAAGCTTTCTTT. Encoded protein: CATTMNTEAFF.

In DNA, the CDR3 is TGTGCCAGCACCTCCAAGCCTTACGAGCAGTACTTC. It translates to CASTSKPYEQYF. This sequence joins TRBV28 and TRBJ2-7; D is unclear. The CDR3 loop spans 12 amino acids. Germline CDR1 is MDHEN and CDR2 is SYDVKM. Trimming removed 7 bases from V and 4 bases from J, with 11 bases in between.

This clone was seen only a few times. The CDR3 nucleotides read TGTGCCAGCAGCTTGGGGTCTAGCGGTTACCGATCCTACGAGCAGTACTTC. Its translation is CASSLGSSGYRSYEQYF. J is TRBJ2-7 and V is TRBV5-4; TRBD2 matches at 7 bases. This CDR3 is 17 amino acids long. V lost 0 bases to trimming and J lost 1 base; unmatched junction nucleotides: 10. The germline V gene has CDR1 SGHNT and CDR2 YYREEE (reference sequence).

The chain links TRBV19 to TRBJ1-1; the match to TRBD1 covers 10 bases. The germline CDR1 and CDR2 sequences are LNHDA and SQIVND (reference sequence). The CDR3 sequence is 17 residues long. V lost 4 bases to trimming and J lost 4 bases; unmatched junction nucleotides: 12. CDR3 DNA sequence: TGTGCCAGTAGTACCCTTGTGGCGGGACAGGGGTCCACTGAAGCTTTCTTT. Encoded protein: CASSTLVAGQGSTEAFF.

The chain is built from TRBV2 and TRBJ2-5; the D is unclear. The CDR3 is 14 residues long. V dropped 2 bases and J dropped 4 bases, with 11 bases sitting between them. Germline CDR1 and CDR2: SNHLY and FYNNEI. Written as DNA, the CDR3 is TGTGCCAGCAGTGAATCCCGGGTGGGAGAGACCCAGTACTTC. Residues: CASSESRVGETQYF.

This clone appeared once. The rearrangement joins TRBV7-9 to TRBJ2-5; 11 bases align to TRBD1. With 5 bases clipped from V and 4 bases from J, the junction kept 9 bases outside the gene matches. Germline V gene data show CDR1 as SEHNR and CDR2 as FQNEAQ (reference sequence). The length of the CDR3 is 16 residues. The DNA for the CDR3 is TGTGCCAGCAGCGGCCGGACAGGGGGCGTGGGAGAGACCCAGTACTTC. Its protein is CASSGRTGGVGETQYF. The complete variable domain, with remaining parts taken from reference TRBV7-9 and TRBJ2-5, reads DTGVSQNPRHKITKRGQNVTFRCDPISEHNRLYWYRQTLGQGPEFLTYFQNEAQLEKSRLLSDRFSAERPKGSFSTLEIQRTEQGDSAMYLCASSGRTGGVGETQYFGPGTRLLVL.

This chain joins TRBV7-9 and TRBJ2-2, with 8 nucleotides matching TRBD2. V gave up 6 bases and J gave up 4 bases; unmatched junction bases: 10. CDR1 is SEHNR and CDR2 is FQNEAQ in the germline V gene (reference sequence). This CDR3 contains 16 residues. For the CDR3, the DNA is TGTGCCAGCAGTCCTGCGGGGGGCCGCGGCACCGGGGAGCTGTTTTTT. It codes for CASSPAGGRGTGELFF. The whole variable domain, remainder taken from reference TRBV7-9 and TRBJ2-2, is DTGVSQNPRHKITKRGQNVTFRCDPISEHNRLYWYRQTLGQGPEFLTYFQNEAQLEKSRLLSDRFSAERPKGSFSTLEIQRTEQGDSAMYLCASSPAGGRGTGELFFGEGSRLTVL.

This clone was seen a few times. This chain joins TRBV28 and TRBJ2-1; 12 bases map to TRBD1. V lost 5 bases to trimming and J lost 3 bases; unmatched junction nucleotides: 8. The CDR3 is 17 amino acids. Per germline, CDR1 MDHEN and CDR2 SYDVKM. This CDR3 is CASSPSGTGGIYNEQFF. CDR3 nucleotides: TGTGCCAGCAGTCCCTCCGGGACAGGGGGCATCTACAATGAGCAGTTCTTC.

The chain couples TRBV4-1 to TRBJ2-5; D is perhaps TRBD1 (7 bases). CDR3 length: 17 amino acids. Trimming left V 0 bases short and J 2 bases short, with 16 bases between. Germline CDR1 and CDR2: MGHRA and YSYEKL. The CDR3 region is CASSQEGAGGGQETQYF. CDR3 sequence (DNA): TGCGCCAGCAGCCAAGAAGGGGCAGGGGGAGGACAAGAGACCCAGTACTTC.

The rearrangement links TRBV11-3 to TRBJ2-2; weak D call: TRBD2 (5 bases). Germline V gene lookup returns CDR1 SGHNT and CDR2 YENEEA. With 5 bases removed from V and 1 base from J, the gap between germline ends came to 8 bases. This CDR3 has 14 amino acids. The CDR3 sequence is CASSLGRNTGELFF. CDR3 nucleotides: TGTGCCAGCAGCCTAGGGAGGAACACCGGGGAGCTGTTTTTT.

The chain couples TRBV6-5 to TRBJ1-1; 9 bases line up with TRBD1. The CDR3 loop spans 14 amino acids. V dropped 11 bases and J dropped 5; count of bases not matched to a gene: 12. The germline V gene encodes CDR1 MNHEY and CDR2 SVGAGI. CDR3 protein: CAGTVGQGRTEAFF. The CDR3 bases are TGTGCCGGCACCGTCGGACAGGGGAGAACTGAAGCTTTCTTT.

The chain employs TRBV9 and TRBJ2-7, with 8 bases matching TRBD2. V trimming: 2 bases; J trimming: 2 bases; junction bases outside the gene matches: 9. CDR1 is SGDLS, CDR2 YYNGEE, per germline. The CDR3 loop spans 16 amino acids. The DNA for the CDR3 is TGTGCCAGCAGCGTCTCCCTAATAGCGGGACCCTACGAGCAGTACTTC. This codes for CASSVSLIAGPYEQYF.

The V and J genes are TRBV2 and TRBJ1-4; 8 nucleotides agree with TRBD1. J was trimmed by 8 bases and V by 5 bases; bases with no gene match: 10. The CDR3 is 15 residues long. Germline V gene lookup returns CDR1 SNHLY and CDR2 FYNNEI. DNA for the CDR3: TGTGCCAGCAGTAGGACAGGGAATTCGGGGGAAAAACTGTTTTTT. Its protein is CASSRTGNSGEKLFF.